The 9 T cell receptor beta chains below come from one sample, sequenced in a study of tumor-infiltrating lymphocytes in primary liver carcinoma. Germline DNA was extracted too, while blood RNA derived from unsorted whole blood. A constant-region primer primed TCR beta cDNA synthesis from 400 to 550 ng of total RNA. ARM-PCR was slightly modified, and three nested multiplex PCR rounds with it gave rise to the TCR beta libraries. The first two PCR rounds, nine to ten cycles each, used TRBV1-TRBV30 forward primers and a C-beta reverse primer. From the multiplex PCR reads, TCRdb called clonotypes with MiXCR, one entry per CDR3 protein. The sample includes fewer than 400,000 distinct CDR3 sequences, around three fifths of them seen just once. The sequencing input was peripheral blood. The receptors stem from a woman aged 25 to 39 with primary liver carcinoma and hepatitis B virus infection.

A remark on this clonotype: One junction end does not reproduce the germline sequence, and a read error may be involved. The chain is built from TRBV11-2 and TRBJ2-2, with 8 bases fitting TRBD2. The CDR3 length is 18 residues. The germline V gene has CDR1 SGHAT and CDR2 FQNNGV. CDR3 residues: CASNLVAGGAGNTWELFF. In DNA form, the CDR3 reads TGTGCCAGCAACTTAGTGGCCGGGGGGGCGGGAAACACCTGGGAGCTGTTTTTT.

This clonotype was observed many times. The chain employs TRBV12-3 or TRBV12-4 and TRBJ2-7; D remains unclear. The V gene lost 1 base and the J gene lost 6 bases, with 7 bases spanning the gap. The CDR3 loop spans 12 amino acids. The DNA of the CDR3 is TGTGCCAGCAGTTTAGAAATCGGCGAGCAGTACTTC. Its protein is CASSLEIGEQYF.

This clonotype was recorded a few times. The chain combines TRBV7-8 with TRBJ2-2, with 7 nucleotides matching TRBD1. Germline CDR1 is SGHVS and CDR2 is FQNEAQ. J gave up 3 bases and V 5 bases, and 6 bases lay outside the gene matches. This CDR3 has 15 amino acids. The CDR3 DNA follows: TGTGCCAGCAGCCGACAGGGTTGGGACACCGGGGAGCTGTTTTTT. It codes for CASSRQGWDTGELFF.

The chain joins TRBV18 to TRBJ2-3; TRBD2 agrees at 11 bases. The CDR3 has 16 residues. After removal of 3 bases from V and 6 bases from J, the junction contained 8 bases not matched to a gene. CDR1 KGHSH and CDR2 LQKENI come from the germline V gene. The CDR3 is CASSPPGLAEGDTQYF. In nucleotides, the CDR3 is TGTGCCAGCTCACCTCCGGGACTAGCGGAGGGGGATACGCAGTATTTT. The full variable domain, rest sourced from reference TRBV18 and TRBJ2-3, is NAGVMQNPRHLVRRRGQEARLRCSPMKGHSHVYWYRQLPEEGLKFMVYLQKENIIDESGMPKERFSAEFPKEGPSILRIQQVVRGDSAAYFCASSPPGLAEGDTQYFGPGTRLTVL.

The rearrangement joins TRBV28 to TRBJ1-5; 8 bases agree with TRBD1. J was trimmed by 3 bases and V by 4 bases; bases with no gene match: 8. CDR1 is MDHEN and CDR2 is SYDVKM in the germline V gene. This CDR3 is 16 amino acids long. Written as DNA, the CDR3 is TGTGCCAGCAGTTCCGCAAGGGACAGGCACAATCAGCCCCAGCATTTT. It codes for CASSSARDRHNQPQHF.

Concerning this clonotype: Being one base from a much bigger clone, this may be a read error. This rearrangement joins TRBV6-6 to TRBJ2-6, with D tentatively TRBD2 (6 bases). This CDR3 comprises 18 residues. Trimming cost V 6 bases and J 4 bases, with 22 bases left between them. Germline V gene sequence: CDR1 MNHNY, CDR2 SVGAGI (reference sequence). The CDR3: CASRTETSIFSGANVLTF. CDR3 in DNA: TGTGCCAGCAGGACGGAGACTAGTATTTTCTCGGGGGCCAACGTCCTGACTTTC.

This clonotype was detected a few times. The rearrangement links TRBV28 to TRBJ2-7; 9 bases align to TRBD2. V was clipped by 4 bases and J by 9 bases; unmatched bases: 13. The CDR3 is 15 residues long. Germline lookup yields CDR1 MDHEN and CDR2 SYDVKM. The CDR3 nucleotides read TGTGCCAGCAGTTCCGCTAGCGGGACCCTACGAGGGCAGTACTTC. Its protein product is CASSSASGTLRGQYF.

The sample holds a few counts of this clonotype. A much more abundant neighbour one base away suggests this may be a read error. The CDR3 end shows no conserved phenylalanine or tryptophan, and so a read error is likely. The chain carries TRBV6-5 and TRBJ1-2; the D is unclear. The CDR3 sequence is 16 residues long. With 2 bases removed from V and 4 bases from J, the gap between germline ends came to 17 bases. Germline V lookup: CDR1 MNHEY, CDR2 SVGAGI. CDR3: CASSYREPGLGYGYTL. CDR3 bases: TGTGCCAGCAGTTACCGAGAACCTGGTCTGGGCTATGGCTACACCCTC.

CDR3 residues: CASSQDRAGDLHQPQHF. CDR3 coding DNA: TGCGCCAGCAGCCAAGATAGGGCAGGGGACTTGCATCAGCCCCAGCATTTT. The chain employs TRBV4-1 and TRBJ1-5; maybe TRBD1 (6 bases). Between the trimmed V and J ends, which lost 0 bases and 5 bases, there was a span of 17 bases. Germline assignment: CDR1 MGHRA and CDR2 YSYEKL. The CDR3 extends over 17 amino acids.